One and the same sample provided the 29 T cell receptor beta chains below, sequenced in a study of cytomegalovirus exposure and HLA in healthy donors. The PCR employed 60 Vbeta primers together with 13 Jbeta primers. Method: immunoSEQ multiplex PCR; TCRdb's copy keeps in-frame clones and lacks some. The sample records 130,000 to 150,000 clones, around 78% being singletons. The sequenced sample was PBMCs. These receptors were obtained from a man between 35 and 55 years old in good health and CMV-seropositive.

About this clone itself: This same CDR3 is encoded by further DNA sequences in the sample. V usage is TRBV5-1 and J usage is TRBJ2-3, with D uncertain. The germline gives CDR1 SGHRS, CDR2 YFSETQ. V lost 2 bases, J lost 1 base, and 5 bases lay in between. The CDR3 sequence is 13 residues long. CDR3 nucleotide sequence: TGCGCCAGCAGCTTTCAGGGCACAGATACGCAGTATTTT. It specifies CASSFQGTDTQYF. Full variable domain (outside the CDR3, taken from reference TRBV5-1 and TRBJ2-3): KAGVTQTPRYLIKTRGQQVTLSCSPISGHRSVSWYQQTPGQGLQFLFEYFSETQRNKGNFPGRFSGRQFSNSRSEMNVSTLELGDSALYLCASSFQGTDTQYFGPGTRLTVL.

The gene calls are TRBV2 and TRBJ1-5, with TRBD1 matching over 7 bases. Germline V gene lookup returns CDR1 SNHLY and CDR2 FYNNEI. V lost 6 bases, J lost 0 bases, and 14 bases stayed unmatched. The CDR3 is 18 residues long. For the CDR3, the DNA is TGTGCCAGCAGCTTGACAGGGCGGTTGCGGGGTAGCAATCAGCCCCAGCATTTT. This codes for CASSLTGRLRGSNQPQHF.

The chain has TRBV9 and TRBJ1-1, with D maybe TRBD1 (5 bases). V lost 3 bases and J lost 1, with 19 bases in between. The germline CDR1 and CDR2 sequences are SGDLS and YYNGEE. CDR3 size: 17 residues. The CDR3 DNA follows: TGTGCCAGCAGCGGATCAGGGCCGATGGTGGCGAACACTGAAGCTTTCTTT. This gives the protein CASSGSGPMVANTEAFF. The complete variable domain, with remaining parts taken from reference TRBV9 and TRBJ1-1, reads DSGVTQTPKHLITATGQRVTLRCSPRSGDLSVYWYQQSLDQGLQFLIQYYNGEERAKGNILERFSAQQFPDLHSELNLSSLELGDSALYFCASSGSGPMVANTEAFFGQGTRLTVV.

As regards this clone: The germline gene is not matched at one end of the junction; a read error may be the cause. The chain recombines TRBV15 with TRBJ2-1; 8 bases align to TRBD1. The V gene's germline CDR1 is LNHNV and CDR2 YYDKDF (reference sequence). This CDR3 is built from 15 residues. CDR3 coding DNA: TGTGCCACCAGCCGAGACAGGGGCCCCTACAATGAGCAGTTCTTC. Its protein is CATSRDRGPYNEQFF.

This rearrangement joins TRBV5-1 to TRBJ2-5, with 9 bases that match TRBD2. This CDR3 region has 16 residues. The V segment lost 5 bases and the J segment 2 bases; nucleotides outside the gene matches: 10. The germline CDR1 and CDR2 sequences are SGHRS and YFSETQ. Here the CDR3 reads CASRRKLAGGQETQYF. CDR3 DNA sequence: TGCGCCAGCAGACGAAAACTAGCGGGTGGACAAGAGACCCAGTACTTC. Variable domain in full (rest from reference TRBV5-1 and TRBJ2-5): KAGVTQTPRYLIKTRGQQVTLSCSPISGHRSVSWYQQTPGQGLQFLFEYFSETQRNKGNFPGRFSGRQFSNSRSEMNVSTLELGDSALYLCASRRKLAGGQETQYFGPGTRLLVL.

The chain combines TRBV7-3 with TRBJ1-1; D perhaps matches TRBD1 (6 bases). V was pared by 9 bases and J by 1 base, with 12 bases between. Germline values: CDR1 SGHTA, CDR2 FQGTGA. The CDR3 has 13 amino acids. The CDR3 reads CASRDTPNTEAFF. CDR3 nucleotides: TGTGCCAGTCGGGACACACCGAACACTGAAGCTTTCTTT.

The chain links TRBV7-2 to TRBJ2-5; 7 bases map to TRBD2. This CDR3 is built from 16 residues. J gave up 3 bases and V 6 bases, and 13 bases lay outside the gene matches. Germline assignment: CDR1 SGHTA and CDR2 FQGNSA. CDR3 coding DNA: TGTGCCAGCAGGACCCTCGCTAGCGGTACCAAAGAGACCCAGTACTTC. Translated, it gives CASRTLASGTKETQYF.

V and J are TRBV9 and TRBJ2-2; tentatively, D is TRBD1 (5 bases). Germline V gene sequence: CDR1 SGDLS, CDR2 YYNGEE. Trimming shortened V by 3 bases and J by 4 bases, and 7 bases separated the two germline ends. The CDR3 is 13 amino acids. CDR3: CASSEGATGELFF. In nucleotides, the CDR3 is TGTGCCAGCAGCGAAGGGGCCACCGGGGAGCTGTTTTTT.

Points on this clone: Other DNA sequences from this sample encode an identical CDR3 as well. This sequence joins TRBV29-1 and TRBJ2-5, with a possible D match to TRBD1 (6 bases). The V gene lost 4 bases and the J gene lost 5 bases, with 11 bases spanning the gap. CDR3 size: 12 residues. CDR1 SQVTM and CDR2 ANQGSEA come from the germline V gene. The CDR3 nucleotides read TGCAGCGTTGCAGGGGTTGGGGAGACCCAGTACTTC. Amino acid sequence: CSVAGVGETQYF.

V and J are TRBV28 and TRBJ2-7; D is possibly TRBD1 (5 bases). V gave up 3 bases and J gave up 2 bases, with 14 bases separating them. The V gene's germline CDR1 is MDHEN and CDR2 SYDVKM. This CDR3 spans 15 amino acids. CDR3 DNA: TGTGCCAGCAGTTTTCCCACAGGCCCTCCCTACGAGCAGTACTTC. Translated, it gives CASSFPTGPPYEQYF.

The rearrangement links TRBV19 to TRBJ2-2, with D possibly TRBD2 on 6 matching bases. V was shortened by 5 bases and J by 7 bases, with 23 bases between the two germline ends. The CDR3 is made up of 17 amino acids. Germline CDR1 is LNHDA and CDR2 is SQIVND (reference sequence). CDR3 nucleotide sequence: TGTGCCAGTAGTCGAACCCTGGGCGGAGGGGCTTTCGGGGAGCTGTTTTTT. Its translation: CASSRTLGGGAFGELFF.

CDR3 sequence: CASSFALGLAGINEQFF. The CDR3 DNA follows: TGTGCCAGCAGTTTCGCCCTGGGACTAGCGGGAATCAATGAGCAGTTCTTC. The J gene is TRBJ2-1, the V gene TRBV5-4; the match to TRBD2 covers 13 bases. This CDR3 contains 17 residues. Looked up from germline, CDR1 is SGHNT and CDR2 is YYREEE (reference sequence). The J segment lost 6 bases and the V segment lost 5 bases, leaving 11 bases of the junction unmatched.

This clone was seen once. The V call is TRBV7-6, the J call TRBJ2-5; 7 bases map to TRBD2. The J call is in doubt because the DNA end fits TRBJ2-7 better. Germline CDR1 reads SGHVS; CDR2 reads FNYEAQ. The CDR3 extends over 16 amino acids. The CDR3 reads CASSLGVAGATYEQYF. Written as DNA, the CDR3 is TGTGCCAGCAGCTTAGGTGTAGCGGGTGCCACCTACGAGCAGTACTTC.

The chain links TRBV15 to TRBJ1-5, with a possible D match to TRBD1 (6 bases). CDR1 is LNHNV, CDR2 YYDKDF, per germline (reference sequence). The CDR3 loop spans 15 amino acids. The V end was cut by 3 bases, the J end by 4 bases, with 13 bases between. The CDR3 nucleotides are TGTGCCACCAGCAGGTCGGACAGAGCGAATCAGCCCCAGCATTTT. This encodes CATSRSDRANQPQHF. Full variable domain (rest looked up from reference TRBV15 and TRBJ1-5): DAMVIQNPRYQVTQFGKPVTLSCSQTLNHNVMYWYQQKSSQAPKLLFHYYDKDFNNEADTPDNFQSRRPNTSFCFLDIRSPGLGDTAMYLCATSRSDRANQPQHFGDGTRLSIL.

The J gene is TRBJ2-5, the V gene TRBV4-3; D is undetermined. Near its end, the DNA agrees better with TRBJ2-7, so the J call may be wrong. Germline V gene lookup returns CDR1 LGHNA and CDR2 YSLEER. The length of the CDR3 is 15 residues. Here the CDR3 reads CASSQDSSSYYEQYF. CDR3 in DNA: TGCGCCAGCAGCCAAGATTCGAGCTCTTACTACGAGCAGTACTTC.

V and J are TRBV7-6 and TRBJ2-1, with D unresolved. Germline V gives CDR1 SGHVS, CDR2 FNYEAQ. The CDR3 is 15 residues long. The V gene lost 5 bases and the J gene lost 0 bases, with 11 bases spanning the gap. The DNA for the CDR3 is TGTGCCAGCAGCATCGATAGAAGCTCCTACAATGAGCAGTTCTTC. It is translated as CASSIDRSSYNEQFF.

This chain's CDR3 is CASSRQGQLFF. In nucleotides, the CDR3 is TGTGCCAGCAGCCGTCAGGGGCAACTGTTTTTT. V and J are TRBV13 and TRBJ1-4, with a tentative D call TRBD1 (6 bases). Per germline, CDR1 PRHDT and CDR2 FYEKMQ (reference sequence). The CDR3 totals 11 residues. V lost 5 bases, J lost 12 bases, and 10 bases lay in between.

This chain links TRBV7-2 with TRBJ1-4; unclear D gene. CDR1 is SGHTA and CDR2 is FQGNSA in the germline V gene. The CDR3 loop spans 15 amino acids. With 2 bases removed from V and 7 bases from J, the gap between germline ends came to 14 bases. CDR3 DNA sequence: TGTGCCAGCAGCTTATTCGAACGGTTCCCTGAAAAACTGTTTTTT. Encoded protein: CASSLFERFPEKLFF.

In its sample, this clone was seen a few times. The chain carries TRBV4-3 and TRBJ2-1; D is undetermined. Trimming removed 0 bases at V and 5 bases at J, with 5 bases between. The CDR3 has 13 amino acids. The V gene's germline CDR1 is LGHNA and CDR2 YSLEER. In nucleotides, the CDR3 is TGCGCCAGCAGCCAAGATACGGACAATGAGCAGTTCTTC. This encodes CASSQDTDNEQFF.

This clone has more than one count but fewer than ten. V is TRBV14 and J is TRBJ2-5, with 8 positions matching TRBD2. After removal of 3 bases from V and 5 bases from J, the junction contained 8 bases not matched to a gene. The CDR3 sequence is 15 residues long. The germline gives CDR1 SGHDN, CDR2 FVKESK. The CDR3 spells CASSHLGLGSETQYF. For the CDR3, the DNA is TGTGCCAGCAGCCACCTGGGACTAGGGTCGGAGACCCAGTACTTC.

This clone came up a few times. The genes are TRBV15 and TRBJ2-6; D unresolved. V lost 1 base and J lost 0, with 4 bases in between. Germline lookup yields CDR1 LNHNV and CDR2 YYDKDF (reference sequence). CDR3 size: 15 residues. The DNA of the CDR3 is TGTGCCACCAGCAGAGCGGGCTCTGGGGCCAACGTCCTGACTTTC. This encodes CATSRAGSGANVLTF.

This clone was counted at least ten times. CDR3 amino acids: CASSTGAGYEQYF. The DNA of the CDR3 is TGTGCCAGTTCGACAGGGGCCGGCTACGAGCAGTACTTC. The V and J genes are TRBV7-3 and TRBJ2-7; 8 positions match TRBD1. Germline loops: CDR1 SGHTA, CDR2 FQGTGA. The CDR3 consists of 13 residues. The V gene end was trimmed by 9 bases and the J gene end by 3 bases; junction bases not matched to a gene: 7.

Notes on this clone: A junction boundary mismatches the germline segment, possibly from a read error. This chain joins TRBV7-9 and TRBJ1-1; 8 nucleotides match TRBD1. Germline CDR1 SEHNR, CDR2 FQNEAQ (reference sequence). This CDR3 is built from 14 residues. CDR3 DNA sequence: TGTTCCAGCAGCTTAACAGGGGGGAACACTGAAGCTTTCTTT. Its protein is CSSSLTGGNTEAFF.

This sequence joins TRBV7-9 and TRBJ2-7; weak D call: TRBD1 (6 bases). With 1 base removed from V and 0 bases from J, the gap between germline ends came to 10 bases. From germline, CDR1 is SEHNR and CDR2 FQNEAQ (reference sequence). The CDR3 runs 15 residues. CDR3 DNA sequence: TGTGCCAGCAGCTTAGTGGTACAGGGCTCCTACGAGCAGTACTTC. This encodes CASSLVVQGSYEQYF.

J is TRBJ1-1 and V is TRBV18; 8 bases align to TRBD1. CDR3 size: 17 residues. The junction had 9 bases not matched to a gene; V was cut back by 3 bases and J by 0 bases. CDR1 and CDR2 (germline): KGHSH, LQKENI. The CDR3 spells CASSPLGQGSMNTEAFF. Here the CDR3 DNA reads TGTGCCAGCTCACCCCTTGGACAGGGCTCGATGAACACTGAAGCTTTCTTT.

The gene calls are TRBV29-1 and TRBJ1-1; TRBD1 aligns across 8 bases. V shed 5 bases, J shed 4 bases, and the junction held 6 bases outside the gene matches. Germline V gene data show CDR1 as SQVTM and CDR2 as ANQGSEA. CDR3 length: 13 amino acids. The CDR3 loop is CSVSAGGFTEAFF. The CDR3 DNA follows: TGCAGCGTTTCGGCAGGGGGCTTCACTGAAGCTTTCTTT.

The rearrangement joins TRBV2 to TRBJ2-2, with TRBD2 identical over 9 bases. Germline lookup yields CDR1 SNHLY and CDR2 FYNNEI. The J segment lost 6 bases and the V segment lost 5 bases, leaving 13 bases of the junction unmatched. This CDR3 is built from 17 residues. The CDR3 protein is CASSTRGGGRGAGELFF. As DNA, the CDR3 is TGTGCCAGCAGTACAAGGGGAGGCGGGAGGGGCGCCGGGGAGCTGTTTTTT.

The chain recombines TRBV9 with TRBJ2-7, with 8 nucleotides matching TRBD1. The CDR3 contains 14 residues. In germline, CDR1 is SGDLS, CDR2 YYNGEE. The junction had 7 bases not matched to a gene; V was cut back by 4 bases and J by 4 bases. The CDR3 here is CASSPRTGQYEQYF. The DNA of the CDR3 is TGTGCCAGCAGCCCGCGGACAGGGCAGTACGAGCAGTACTTC.

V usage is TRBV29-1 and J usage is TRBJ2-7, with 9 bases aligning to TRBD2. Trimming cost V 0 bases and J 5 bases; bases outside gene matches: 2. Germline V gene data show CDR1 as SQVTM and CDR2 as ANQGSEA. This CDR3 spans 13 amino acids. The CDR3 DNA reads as TGCAGCGTTGAAGACCGGACTAGCGACGAGCAGTACTTC. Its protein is CSVEDRTSDEQYF.